One sample yielded the 14 T cell receptor beta chains listed below, sequenced in a study of shared clonotypes between healthy human individuals. Clones were read by immunoSEQ multiplex PCR, and TCRdb kept only the in-frame ones, dropping some. Found here are roughly 1,500,000 clones, 95% to 99% of them singletons; the top ten hold roughly 0.4%. Input material: naive CD4+ T cells sorted from blood. Subset in this sample: CD45RA+ positively selected. The receptors derive from a man under 40 in good health.

In DNA form, the CDR3 reads TGTGCTAGTGGTTTTACAGGGGCGACTGAAGCTTTCTTT. This gives the protein CASGFTGATEAFF. The genes are TRBV12-5 and TRBJ1-1, with 7 bases matching TRBD1. CDR3 length: 13 residues. Germline V lookup: CDR1 LGHNT, CDR2 FRNRAP. With V trimmed by 3 bases and J by 5 bases, 3 bases remained unmatched. The whole variable domain, remainder taken from reference TRBV12-5 and TRBJ1-1, is DARVTQTPRHKVTEMGQEVTMRCQPILGHNTVFWYRQTMMQGLELLAYFRNRAPLDDSGMPKDRFSAEMPDATLATLKIQPSEPRDSAVYFCASGFTGATEAFFGQGTRLTVV.

The CDR3 DNA follows: TGTGCCAGCAGTTACCGGGGACAGGGGTCGTCTGATACGCAGTATTTT. Translation gives CASSYRGQGSSDTQYF. This chain links TRBV6-5 with TRBJ2-3; TRBD1 matches at 10 bases. Germline V gives CDR1 MNHEY, CDR2 SVGAGI. The CDR3 is made up of 16 amino acids. The V and J ends lost 2 bases and 6 bases, in that order; junction bases with no gene match: 8.

This clone was detected only once. V is TRBV7-9 and J is TRBJ1-2; D may be TRBD1 (5 bases). Germline values: CDR1 SEHNR, CDR2 FQNEAQ (reference sequence). The CDR3 sequence is 15 residues long. The V end lost 1 base, the J end lost 9 bases, and 18 bases lay between the germline ends. The CDR3 reads CASSLGQGDGGSYTF. In DNA, the CDR3 is TGTGCCAGCAGCTTAGGTCAGGGAGACGGTGGAAGCTACACCTTC.

The chain uses TRBV18 and TRBJ2-1, with a tentative D call TRBD2 (6 bases). V lost 3 bases and J 5 bases, leaving 11 bases between the germline ends. The CDR3 has 14 residues. Per germline, CDR1 KGHSH and CDR2 LQKENI. The CDR3 DNA sequence: TGTGCCAGCTCACCCGTGGGGGGTCACAATGAGCAGTTCTTC. It translates to CASSPVGGHNEQFF.

This chain connects TRBV18 to TRBJ2-7, with D uncertain. Trimming took off 1 base at V and 4 bases at J, with 11 bases between the two ends. CDR1 is KGHSH and CDR2 is LQKENI in the germline V gene. The CDR3 sequence is 14 residues long. CDR3 loop: CASSPHGGTYEQYF. The CDR3 DNA reads as TGTGCCAGCTCACCACACGGTGGAACTTACGAGCAGTACTTC. Supplemented by reference TRBV18 and TRBJ2-7, the full variable domain reads NAGVMQNPRHLVRRRGQEARLRCSPMKGHSHVYWYRQLPEEGLKFMVYLQKENIIDESGMPKERFSAEFPKEGPSILRIQQVVRGDSAAYFCASSPHGGTYEQYFGPGTRLTVT.

As for this clone: The sample has other DNA sequences that encode this CDR3 too. The chain employs TRBV5-1 and TRBJ2-1; 12 nucleotides align to TRBD2. V lost 4 bases to trimming and J lost 5 bases; unmatched junction nucleotides: 4. This CDR3 region has 15 residues. The V gene's germline CDR1 is SGHRS and CDR2 YFSETQ. This chain's CDR3 is CASSLLAGGNNEQFF. The DNA for the CDR3 is TGCGCCAGCAGCCTCCTAGCGGGAGGGAACAATGAGCAGTTCTTC.

The rearrangement joins TRBV2 to TRBJ2-5; D perhaps matches TRBD1 (7 bases). V lost 7 bases and J 0 bases, leaving 15 bases between the germline ends. The CDR3 extends over 15 amino acids. The germline gives CDR1 SNHLY, CDR2 FYNNEI. The CDR3 sequence is CASNKGGQYQETQYF. In nucleotides, the CDR3 is TGTGCCAGCAACAAGGGGGGACAGTACCAAGAGACCCAGTACTTC. Drawing the rest from reference TRBV2 and TRBJ2-5, the complete variable domain is EPEVTQTPSHQVTQMGQEVILRCVPISNHLYFYWYRQILGQKVEFLVSFYNNEISEKSEIFDDQFSVERPDGSNFTLKIRSTKLEDSAMYFCASNKGGQYQETQYFGPGTRLLVL.

This chain joins TRBV7-9 and TRBJ2-6; possibly TRBD1 for D (6 bases). The CDR3 extends over 15 amino acids. V lost 6 bases to trimming and J lost 0 bases, with 9 bases between them. From germline, CDR1 is SEHNR and CDR2 FQNEAQ (reference sequence). The CDR3 spells CASSNRDSGANVLTF. For the CDR3, the DNA is TGTGCCAGCAGTAACAGGGACTCTGGGGCCAACGTCCTGACTTTC.

This clone was observed once. This chain links TRBV19 with TRBJ1-5; TRBD1 aligns across 9 bases. In germline, CDR1 is LNHDA, CDR2 SQIVND (reference sequence). This CDR3 has 18 amino acids. The ends lost 6 bases at V and 1 base at J; junction bases unmatched: 13. Here the CDR3 DNA reads TGTGCCAGTAGACCAACGGGACAGGGAAGAGGGAGCAATCAGCCCCAGCATTTT. The encoded protein is CASRPTGQGRGSNQPQHF.

The genes are TRBV7-9 and TRBJ1-3; TRBD1 matches at 8 bases. Germline values: CDR1 SEHNR, CDR2 FQNEAQ (reference sequence). V shed 6 bases and J 1 base; nucleotides not matched to a gene: 8. The CDR3 runs to 16 residues. The CDR3 DNA is TGTGCCAGCAGGACCGGACAGGGATTATCTGGAAACACCATATATTTT. This encodes CASRTGQGLSGNTIYF.

The rearrangement uses TRBV7-2 and TRBJ2-7; 7 bases are shared with TRBD1. The CDR3 extends over 14 amino acids. The V gene end was trimmed by 1 base and the J gene end by 3 bases; junction bases not matched to a gene: 3. The germline V gene encodes CDR1 SGHTA and CDR2 FQGNSA. As DNA, the CDR3 is TGTGCCAGCAGCTTAGGAGGGGGCGTCTACGAGCAGTACTTC. Translating it yields CASSLGGGVYEQYF.

J is TRBJ2-3 and V is TRBV29-1; D may be TRBD1 (6 bases). The V gene's germline CDR1 is SQVTM and CDR2 ANQGSEA. V lost 5 bases to trimming and J lost 4 bases, with 22 bases between them. The CDR3 is made up of 16 amino acids. The CDR3 DNA reads TGCAGCGTTCGTAACTTCACAGGGTCCCGGGCAGATACGCAGTATTTT. Its protein product is CSVRNFTGSRADTQYF.

This chain uses TRBV5-1 with TRBJ1-4, with 9 bases matching TRBD1. Germline V gene lookup returns CDR1 SGHRS and CDR2 YFSETQ. V gave up 2 bases and J gave up 5 bases; unmatched junction bases: 4. There are 15 residues in the CDR3. The CDR3 DNA is TGCGCCAGCAGCTTCGGGGACAGGGAGAATGAAAAACTGTTTTTT. It specifies CASSFGDRENEKLFF.

The rearrangement joins TRBV27 to TRBJ1-2; no clear D gene. Germline CDR1 MNHEY, CDR2 SMNVEV (reference sequence). The CDR3 is 13 residues long. Trimming stripped 6 bases from V and 5 bases from J, with 13 bases between. CDR3 region: CASRPAGRYGYTF. In nucleotides, the CDR3 is TGTGCCAGCAGGCCCGCCGGACGGTATGGCTACACCTTC.